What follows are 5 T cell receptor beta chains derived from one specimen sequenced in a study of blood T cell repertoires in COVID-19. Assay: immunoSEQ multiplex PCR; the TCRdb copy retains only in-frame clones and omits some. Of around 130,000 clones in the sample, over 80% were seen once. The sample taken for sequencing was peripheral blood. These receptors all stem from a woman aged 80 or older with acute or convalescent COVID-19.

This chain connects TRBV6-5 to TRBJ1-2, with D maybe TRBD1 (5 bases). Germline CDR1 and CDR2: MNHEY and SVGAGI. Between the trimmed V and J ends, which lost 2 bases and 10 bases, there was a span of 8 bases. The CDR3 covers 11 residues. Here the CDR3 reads CASSYRQIYTF. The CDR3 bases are TGTGCCAGCAGTTACAGACAGATCTACACCTTC.

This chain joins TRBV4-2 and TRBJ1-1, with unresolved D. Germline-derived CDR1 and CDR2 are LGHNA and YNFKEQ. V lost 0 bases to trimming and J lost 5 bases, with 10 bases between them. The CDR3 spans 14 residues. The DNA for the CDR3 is TGTGCCAGCAGCCAAGAGCGGGGAGGGACTGAAGCTTTCTTT. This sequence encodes CASSQERGGTEAFF.

CDR3 DNA: TGCAGCGTCACCGGACAGGGGGGACTCACTGAAGCTTTCTTT. Translated: CSVTGQGGLTEAFF. The chain uses TRBV29-1 and TRBJ1-1, with 10 bases identical to TRBD1. This CDR3 is built from 14 residues. The germline V gene encodes CDR1 SQVTM and CDR2 ANQGSEA. Trimming took 6 bases from V and 4 from J; bases not matched to a gene: 8.

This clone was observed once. CDR3: CASSEGGTDYTF. The CDR3 DNA is TGTGCCAGCAGTGAAGGGGGGACAGACTACACCTTC. This chain connects TRBV2 to TRBJ1-2; 7 bases are shared with TRBD1. The CDR3 contains 12 residues. Germline lookup yields CDR1 SNHLY and CDR2 FYNNEI. Trimming removed 1 base from V and 10 bases from J; junction bases left unmatched: 3.

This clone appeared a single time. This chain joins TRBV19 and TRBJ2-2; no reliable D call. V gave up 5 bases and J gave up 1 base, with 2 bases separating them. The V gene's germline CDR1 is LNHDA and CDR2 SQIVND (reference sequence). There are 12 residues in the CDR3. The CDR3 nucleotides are TGTGCCAGTAGTCGGAACACCGGGGAGCTGTTTTTT. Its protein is CASSRNTGELFF.